Described below is a single TCR beta chain sequence and its context. Its antigen is unknown. Base-call qualities are not available, and no considerably larger clone is one nucleotide away. This specimen belongs to a study of identical twins (dated by TCRdb to the mid-2010s). Looking at the study overall: The study deep-sequenced TCR alpha and beta repertoires from monozygotic twins, unrelated adults of various ages and cord blood to test whether fetal clonotypes persist. Replicate twin experiments were performed at different times using different library preparation protocols to rule out contamination.

The full study reports these points: Zero-insertion analyses could be partly confounded by invariant T cells such as MAIT and iNKT, although diverse VJ usage argued against such confounding for most clonotypes. Abundant cord blood beta clonotypes carried fewer insertions; young adult naive repertoires showed a weaker similar trend, while memory repertoires showed none. Out-of-frame TCR alpha sequences shared between twins showed an excess of low generation-probability sequences compared with coincidental sharing between unrelated individuals. Excess twin sharing in beta out-of-frame sequences was weaker because fewer shared sequences lowered the signal-to-noise ratio. Recombination models systematically underestimated out-of-frame TCR alpha sharing in monozygotic twins but agreed with sharing between unrelated individuals. Because the same donors could not be followed over many years, the conclusions relied on cross-sectional statistical analysis.

All donors were healthy Caucasians. The twin cohort consisted of three pairs of female monozygotic twins, all aged about 18 to 29 years. RNA for TCR libraries was isolated from peripheral blood mononuclear cells. Library creation used 5' RACE. TCRdb shows the sequencer as Illumina HiSeq 2000. A universal primer binding site was introduced by template switching, and a unique molecular identifier was present in the final cDNA, enabling accurate counting of TCR cDNA molecules. Specific primers in the conserved constant-segment region were used to synthesize first-strand cDNA for the TCR alpha and beta chains. To control for contamination, each cDNA library was double barcoded with a SMART-Mk sample barcode plus Illumina barcodes. TruSeq adapter sequences along with Illumina sample barcodes were introduced in two successive PCR steps. The TCR alpha and beta cDNA libraries were sequenced on the Illumina HiSeq platform using custom primers. Turning to the authors' computational methods: MiGEC was used to process raw reads and extract unique molecular identifiers, and MiXCR was used to find CDR3 positions. For each individual, recombination models were inferred using an EM algorithm with the repgenHMM and IGoR tools. Shared clonotypes were analyzed with the tcR package in R, and sharing was normalized by the product of cloneset sizes. Out-of-frame nonproductive sequences were analyzed to study raw recombination free of thymic and clonal selection effects. The public sequencing data were trimmed at Q25 with fastp and processed into clonotypes with MiXCR by TCRdb, which kept only in-frame beta chains. Here each entry gathers all rows of one CDR3 protein and keeps the most common genes and DNA. The V and J calls were not made by the authors but by TCRdb's processing. The sample profile shows roughly 720,000 distinct CDR3 sequences; 15% to 20% of them were found once. The biggest ten clones account for about an eighth of the sample.

Based on the germline V gene, the CDR1 and CDR2 sequences are SGHRS and YFSETQ. Here V drops 3 bases and J drops 4 bases, and the junction holds 6 bases not matched to any gene. CDR3 length: 17 amino acids, cysteine to phenylalanine. Only the CDR3 DNA is retained, 51 bases long and in frame from the first base. The sample also formed part of further work on T cells expressing NK-cell markers. Drawing on the second study: In sorted CD3+CD56+NKG2C+, CD3+CD56+NKG2C- and CD3+CD56-NKG2C+ T-cell subsets from about 8 donors, TCR beta-chain repertoires were profiled. Among the eight sequenced donors, only one was HCMV-seronegative, while the other seven were HCMV-seropositive. To restrict sorting to alphabetaTCR-expressing T cells, an anti-gammadeltaTCR antibody was added in several experiments. For about 6 donors, the dominant CD3+CD56+NKG2C+ clonotypes were among the top 10 CD8+ clonotypes and accounted for about 1.0-7.0% of CD8+ T cells. Those dominant clonotypes were again the most abundant among CD3+CD56-NKG2C+ cells in a handful of donors, at roughly 25-65%. Whether the expanded NKG2C-expressing T cell clones were specific for HCMV antigens was left unclear. The eight sequenced donors were randomly selected healthy volunteers, three men and five women. HCMV serostatus was determined by detecting HCMV-specific IgG in serum with a commercial ELISA kit. For over five donors, unsorted PBMC were also used to sequence bulk peripheral blood T-cell repertoires. Reads were demultiplexed and grouped by UMI with MIGEC, and clonotypes were assembled and quantified with MiTCR. To exclude erroneous sequences, only TCR cDNA sequences supported by at least two reads were retained. The tcR package was used for downstream repertoire analysis, and clonotypes were matched between fractions using CDR3 nucleotide sequence together with V segment. VDJmatch was used to annotate antigen specificity against VDJdb, with one amino acid substitution in CDR3 permitted.

The chain uses TRBV5-1 and TRBJ2-3; TRBD2 fits 15 bases in the junction. The source is a woman under 30 in good health. The source material was PBMCs. The nucleotide sequence reads as follows: TGCGCCAGCAGCTCAGGACTAGCGGGGGGGCCCCCAGATACGCAGTATTTT. This yields the protein CASSSGLAGGPPDTQYF.